The T cell receptor beta chain under discussion was sequenced for a study of T cells in Graves' hyperthyroidism and ophthalmopathy. Findings of the study overall: Among thyroid clonotypes expanded above 0.001, most also appeared in blood.

Aged 18 to 65, the patients had hyperthyroidism that was newly diagnosed and had lasted under 2 months. Lactation, pregnancy, other autoimmune disease or uncontrolled infection led to exclusion of patients. PBMCs were obtained from about 9 ml fresh peripheral blood. Looked up from germline, CDR1 is LNHDA and CDR2 is SQIVND (reference sequence). Trimming removed 3 bases from V and 0 bases from J, with 12 bases in between. The CDR3 has 16 amino acids. RNA transcripts gave rise to amplified TCR beta CDR3 regions. HTBI primers were employed in a first-round RT-PCR of the TCR CDR3. In TCRdb, the multiplex PCR reads were re-called with MiXCR into one record per CDR3 protein. Among about 700,000 distinct CDR3 sequences, around 15% were seen once, and the ten largest hold about 10%. This clonotype has a single count. The antigen is undetermined.

The source of this sequence is a woman aged 18-29 years with Graves' hyperthyroidism. Sequencing was done on a sample of blood. V gene TRBV19 combines with J gene TRBJ1-5; D remains unclear. The CDR3: CASSIIQAFSNQPQHF. Written as DNA, the CDR3 is TGTGCCAGTAGTATCATCCAGGCTTTTAGCAATCAGCCCCAGCATTTT.